This T cell receptor beta chain was identified during a study of shared clonotypes between healthy human individuals. Repertoires were generated with immunoSEQ multiplex PCR, while TCRdb's copy carries only in-frame clones and drops some. Of 2 million to 2.5 million clones in the sample, roughly 90% were seen once. Study outcomes and limitations: It was only blood that was sampled, and tissue repertoires likely differ.

Recent acute infections and vaccinations were absent in the healthy HIV-negative adult donors. On this clone: As yet, its antigen is unknown.

The sample was naive CD4+ T cells from PBMCs. Sample subset: CD45RA+ positively selected. The TCR was taken from a man aged 18 to 29 in good health. Some clones in this sample may be carry-over from other donors' samples.

The DNA for the CDR3 is TGTGCCAGCAGTTATACAGGGGCCCCTGTGAGAGGCTACACCTTC. It is translated as CASSYTGAPVRGYTF. This chain connects TRBV28 to TRBJ1-2; 7 bases agree with TRBD1. After removal of 4 bases from V and 8 bases from J, the junction contained 13 bases not matched to a gene. Germline V CDR1 and CDR2: MDHEN, SYDVKM. This CDR3 has 15 amino acids.